This T cell receptor beta chain originates from a study of T cell repertoires in cytomegalovirus infection (dated by TCRdb to about 2019). With respect to the entire study: The HLA type of each donor mattered for the analysis, because public TCR beta signatures pointed to carriage of CMV infection along with the matching HLA type.

This clonotype was recorded at least ten times. This receptor's antigen is unknown. Base qualities are not recorded, but no much larger clone differs from it by a single base. Sequencing was performed on an Illumina HiSeq 1500. The public sequencing data were trimmed at Q25 with fastp and processed into clonotypes with MiXCR by TCRdb, which kept only in-frame beta chains. Records with the same CDR3 protein are collapsed into one entry carrying the most frequent genes and DNA. The sample table lists around 550,000 distinct CDR3 sequences, around a quarter of them with a count of one. The top ten clonotypes cover about 13% of the sample. The CDR3 numbers 13 residues from cysteine through phenylalanine. This entry keeps only the CDR3 DNA: 39 bases, framed from base 1. Trimmed from V: 5 bases; trimmed from J: 6 bases; junction bases lacking a gene match: 4. Per the germline V gene, SGHTA is the CDR1 and FQGNSA is the CDR2.

The full study reports these points: In both this cohort and an independent roughly 400-donor cohort, the cumulative frequency of public TCR beta family members distinguished carriers of CMV infection plus the relevant HLA type. The ex vivo response was dominated by HLA-C-restricted CMV-specific TCR beta clonotypes, which also provided the single most frequent clonotype in two of eight donors.

The sample taken for sequencing was PBMCs. The sequence joins TRBV7-2 to TRBJ2-1, and TRBD2 aligns with 7 junction nucleotides. The receptor was isolated from a human donor in good health (CMV status not recorded). Some clones in this sample may be carry-over from other donors' samples. The nucleotide sequence reads as follows: TGTGCCAGCAGCCGCACTAGCGCCAATGAGCAGTTCTTC. Its amino acids are CASSRTSANEQFF.